This is a list of T cell receptor beta chains from one sample in a study of blood T cell repertoires in COVID-19. Profiling relied on immunoSEQ multiplex PCR, and the TCRdb table lists in-frame clones only, not all of them. The sample has approximately 260,000 clones; 80% to 90% are singletons. The sequencing input was PBMCs or T cells enriched from blood (not recorded which). The receptor set was obtained from a woman aged 50 to 65 who had been exposed to COVID-19. Both conserved end residues are part of each CDR3. D genes are given only for firm matches. Some rows have no size entry. The others give once, few or many, or a class for an expanded clone.

J,size,D,V,DNA,CDR3
TRBJ1-3,.,.,TRBV27,TGTGCCAGCAGTTTATCCAGGGAGGGTACTGGAAACACCATATATTTT,CASSLSREGTGNTIYF
TRBJ2-1,.,.,TRBV30,TGTGCCTGGAGCCTAGGGGGTTTAGATGAGCAGTTCTTC,CAWSLGGLDEQFF
TRBJ2-3,.,.,TRBV6-2/TRBV6-3,TGTGCCAGCAGCTCCGGACAGACCACAGATACGCAGTATTTT,CASSSGQTTDTQYF
TRBJ1-1,.,TRBD1,TRBV9,TGTGCCAGCAGCGTAGCCGAAGGACAGGGCCCTGAAGCTTTCTTT,CASSVAEGQGPEAFF
TRBJ1-4,.,.,TRBV18,TGTGCCAGCTCACCGGAGTATGCAACTAATGAAAAACTGTTTTTT,CASSPEYATNEKLFF
TRBJ2-1,.,.,TRBV5-1,TGCGCCAGCAGCTTGGGGCCACCCTCCAATGAGCAGTTCTTC,CASSLGPPSNEQFF
TRBJ2-3,once,TRBD2,TRBV7-6,TGTGCCAGCAGCTCATCGGGACTAGCAGATACGCAGTATTTT,CASSSSGLADTQYF
TRBJ1-1,.,.,TRBV24-1,TGTGCCACCAGTGGGGGAGGGGCCACTGAAGCTTTCTTT,CATSGGGATEAFF
TRBJ2-2,.,TRBD1,TRBV6-4,TGTGCCAGCAGAGGACAGGGGGCGGCCGGGGAGCTGTTTTTT,CASRGQGAAGELFF
TRBJ1-3,.,TRBD1,TRBV5-6,TGTGCCAGCAGCTTGAACAGGGGTGGAAACACCATATATTTT,CASSLNRGGNTIYF
TRBJ1-4,.,.,TRBV29-1,TGCAGCGGCCGCTACCCAAATGAAAAACTGTTTTTT,CSGRYPNEKLFF
TRBJ1-4,.,.,TRBV3-1/TRBV3-2,TGTGCCAGCAGCGCAAGGGGGGAAAAACTGTTTTTT,CASSARGEKLFF
TRBJ2-5,once,.,TRBV4-3,TGCGCCAGCAGCCAAAATACGGGAGCTAGCGAGACCCAGTACTTC,CASSQNTGASETQYF